A selection of T cell receptor beta chains follows, all from one sample in a study of early T cells in non-severe SARS-CoV-2 infection. One entry per CDR3 protein, called by TCRdb with MiXCR from the 5' RACE reads. The top ten clones hold around 7% of a sample with tens of thousands of distinct CDR3 sequences, around 12% of them seen once. Sequencing was performed on whole blood. The receptors were sampled from an adult who was a healthcare worker with PCR-confirmed SARS-CoV-2 infection or an uninfected control (not recorded which). The CDR3 runs from the conserved cysteine through the conserved F or W. A D gene is named only where the DNA matches it firmly. Rows give clone size only sometimes, using once, few, many, or a class for an expanded clone.

d_call | clone_size | j_call | v_call | cdr3_nt | cdr3_aa
TRBD2 | . | TRBJ2-7 | TRBV29-1 | TGCAGCGTCCCCGGGGCGGGGGGAGCCTACGAGCAGTACTTC | CSVPGAGGAYEQYF
. | few | TRBJ2-3 | TRBV6-2/TRBV6-3 | TGTGCCAACAGACCCAATAGCGTCACTAGCACAGATACGCAGTATTTT | CANRPNSVTSTDTQYF
. | . | TRBJ2-7 | TRBV20-1 | TGCAGTGCTGGTCAGGTTGGTGGAGCCTACGAGCAGTACTTC | CSAGQVGGAYEQYF
. | . | TRBJ2-1 | TRBV7-2 | TGTGCCAGCAGCCCCCCCCGCGGATCCCACAATGAGCAGTTCTTC | CASSPPRGSHNEQFF
TRBD1 | few | TRBJ1-6 | TRBV20-1 | TGCAGTGCTAGAGAGGGACAGGGGCTCTCCTATAATTCACCCCTCCACTTT | CSAREGQGLSYNSPLHF
. | few | TRBJ1-2 | TRBV28 | TGTGCCAGCAAATCCCGTTATGGCTACACCTTC | CASKSRYGYTF
. | few | TRBJ1-5 | TRBV19 | TGTGCCAGTAGTATGGGGGGTAGCAATCAGCCCCAGCATTTT | CASSMGGSNQPQHF
TRBD1 | many | TRBJ1-1 | TRBV20-1 | TGCAGTGCCGATCGACAACAGGGGACTGAAGCTTTCTTT | CSADRQQGTEAFF
. | . | TRBJ2-2 | TRBV29-1 | TGCAGCGTTGAAGAACTCCGCGGCGAGCTGTTTTTT | CSVEELRGELFF
TRBD2 | few | TRBJ2-1 | TRBV11-2 | TGTGCCAGCAGCTTAGATTGGACTAGCGGGAGGATTTATAATGAGCAGTTCTTC | CASSLDWTSGRIYNEQFF
. | few | TRBJ1-1 | TRBV29-1 | TGCAGCGCCCTTATCCCCCCCGGGGTAAGGGCGAACCCTGAAGCTTTCTTT | CSALIPPGVRANPEAFF
TRBD1 | . | TRBJ1-4 | TRBV9 | TGTGCCAGCAGCCCTTCGGGACAGGGGGCCGGTGAAAAACTGTTTTTT | CASSPSGQGAGEKLFF
. | few | TRBJ1-1 | TRBV12-3/TRBV12-4 | TGTGCCAGCAGCCAAATACAGGGACGGACTGAAGCTTTCTTT | CASSQIQGRTEAFF
TRBD2 | many | TRBJ2-3 | TRBV29-1 | TGCAGCGTTGAAGGGACTAGCGGGAGCACAGATACGCAGTATTTT | CSVEGTSGSTDTQYF
TRBD1 | once | TRBJ2-3 | TRBV15 | TGTGCCACCAGCAGGAACAGGGGTCGTGGCACAGATACGCAGTATTTT | CATSRNRGRGTDTQYF
. | few | TRBJ1-4 | TRBV7-2 | TGTGCCAGCAGCCGGACATGGGAAAATGAAAAACTGTTTTTT | CASSRTWENEKLFF
. | few | TRBJ1-4 | TRBV7-9 | TGTGCCAGCACCCTGGTCGGAGAAAAACTGTTTTTT | CASTLVGEKLFF
TRBD1 | . | TRBJ2-4 | TRBV7-9 | TGTGCCAGCAGCCCCAGTGAGACAGGGAGCCAAAACATTCAGTACTTC | CASSPSETGSQNIQYF
TRBD1 | many | TRBJ2-7 | TRBV7-3 | TGTGCCAGCAGCGCTCTGGATGGGGACAGGACCTACGAGCAGTACTTC | CASSALDGDRTYEQYF
TRBD1 | few | TRBJ1-4 | TRBV20-1 | TGCAGTGCTAGAGTTTGGACAGGGGATGAAAAACTGTTTTTT | CSARVWTGDEKLFF
TRBD2 | . | TRBJ2-7 | TRBV5-1 | TGCGCCAGCACCCTTAGCGGGATGGTCGACGAGCAGTACTTC | CASTLSGMVDEQYF
TRBD2 | . | TRBJ2-1 | TRBV5-1 | TGCGCCAGCAGCTTTCTAGCGGAGATCTACAATGAGCAGTTCTTC | CASSFLAEIYNEQFF
. | many | TRBJ2-1 | TRBV13 | TGTGCCAGCAGCTCCGCCGTAGAGCAGTTCTTC | CASSSAVEQFF
. | . | TRBJ1-1 | TRBV29-1 | TGCAGCTCACGTCAGGGGAACACTGAAGCTTTCTTT | CSSRQGNTEAFF
. | few | TRBJ2-3 | TRBV4-1 | TGCGCCAGCAGCCAACGGCCAGGGGAGGTAGCAGATACGCAGTATTTT | CASSQRPGEVADTQYF
. | . | TRBJ2-1 | TRBV2 | TGTGCCAGCAGTGAAGCGCTGAATGTCGAGCAGTTCTTC | CASSEALNVEQFF
. | many | TRBJ1-2 | TRBV18 | TGTGCCAGCAGCCCTGACAGCAATTATGGCTACACCTTC | CASSPDSNYGYTF
. | . | TRBJ2-7 | TRBV29-1 | TGCAGCTTAACGAAGATCAGGGACTCCTACGAGCAGTACTTC | CSLTKIRDSYEQYF
. | many | TRBJ2-5 | TRBV4-1 | TGCGCCAGCAGCCAAGTGTCACGGATTTTCCAAGAGACCCAGTACTTC | CASSQVSRIFQETQYF
TRBD1 | many | TRBJ2-7 | TRBV27 | TGTGCCAGCAGGGAAGGGTGGAACAGGGGGGAAGAGCAGTACTTC | CASREGWNRGEEQYF